These T cell receptor beta chains were read from a single sample in a study of beta chain features in type 1 diabetes. Sequencing was performed with immunoSEQ multiplex PCR; in TCRdb, only in-frame clones are kept and a portion is missing. The table lists about 370,000 clones, over 8.5% of them singletons. The sequencing input was central memory CD4+ T cells from blood. These receptors were taken from a man younger than 40 with type 1 diabetes. CDR3s include the opening cysteine and the closing phenylalanine or tryptophan. A D gene is named only where the DNA matches it firmly. Clone size is given for some rows only: seen once, a few or many times, or a class if the clone is expanded.

v_gene	abundance	j_gene	d_gene	CDR3nt	CDR3aa
TRBV6-1	NA	TRBJ1-5	NA	TGTGCCAGCAGTGAACAACAGATCAATCAGCCCCAGCATTTT	CASSEQQINQPQHF
TRBV28	NA	TRBJ2-7	TRBD1	TGTGCCAGCAGTTTGACAGGGCAGAGCTCCTACGAGCAGTACTTC	CASSLTGQSSYEQYF
TRBV4-3	many	TRBJ1-4	NA	TGCGCCAGCAGCCAGGGGACTTGGGACTCAACTAATGAAAAACTGTTTTTT	CASSQGTWDSTNEKLFF
TRBV5-5	NA	TRBJ1-1	NA	TGTGCCAGCAGCTCCTGGGCGAACACTGAAGCTTTCTTT	CASSSWANTEAFF
TRBV4-1	many	TRBJ2-5	TRBD1	TGCGCCAGCAGCCTCCGGGACAGGGTTCAACAAGAGACCCAGTACTTC	CASSLRDRVQQETQYF
TRBV5-1	NA	TRBJ2-3	NA	TGCGCCAGCAGCTTGGTTATCCCAGGGGCCGGCGATACGCAGTATTTT	CASSLVIPGAGDTQYF
TRBV4-3	NA	TRBJ2-1	NA	TGCGCCAGCAGCCAAGATGGGACCGGGGTGGGGTACAATGAGCAGTTCTTC	CASSQDGTGVGYNEQFF
TRBV7-7	NA	TRBJ2-2	NA	TGTGCCAGCAGCTTTACAAACACCGGGGAGCTGTTTTTT	CASSFTNTGELFF
TRBV11-3	NA	TRBJ2-5	TRBD2	TGTGCCAGCAGAACGGGACTAGGAGGGGAGACCCAGTACTTC	CASRTGLGGETQYF
TRBV7-6	NA	TRBJ1-1	NA	TGTGCCAGCAGCCCGGGGCCGGGCACTGAAGCTTTCTTT	CASSPGPGTEAFF
TRBV19	many	TRBJ2-2	NA	TGTGCCAGTAGTATAGGGACAGCGAACACCGGGGAGCTGTTTTTT	CASSIGTANTGELFF
TRBV15	many	TRBJ1-2	NA	TGTGCCACCAGCAGAGCAGGGGCTTATGGCTACACCTTC	CATSRAGAYGYTF
TRBV5-1	NA	TRBJ1-5	TRBD1	TGCGCCAGCAGCCCCGGACAGGGCCTTTGGCATTTT	CASSPGQGLWHF
TRBV7-2	few	TRBJ1-3	TRBD1	TGTGCCAGCAGCAGACAGGGGGCAAACACCATATATTTT	CASSRQGANTIYF
TRBV11-3	few	TRBJ2-3	NA	TGTGCCAGCAGCCCCGGTACGGGGAGCACAGATACGCAGTATTTT	CASSPGTGSTDTQYF
TRBV27	NA	TRBJ2-7	NA	TGTGCCAGCAGTTCCCCCCTAGCTGGAACGACCTACGAGCAGTACTTC	CASSSPLAGTTYEQYF
TRBV4-3	NA	TRBJ2-3	TRBD1	TGCGCCAGCAGCCAAAACCCTCAGGGACAGGTGGACACAGATACGCAGTATTTT	CASSQNPQGQVDTDTQYF
TRBV12-2	NA	TRBJ1-1	NA	TGTGCAAGTCGCCCGCGGCCGAACACTGAAGCTTTCTTT	CASRPRPNTEAFF
TRBV2	many	TRBJ2-2	NA	TGTGCCAGCAGTGAAGAAATGAACACCGGGGAGCTGTTTTTT	CASSEEMNTGELFF
TRBV7-9	few	TRBJ2-5	NA	TGTGCCAGCAGCCAACGAGATCAAGAGACCCAGTACTTC	CASSQRDQETQYF
TRBV6-5	NA	TRBJ2-5	NA	TGTGCCAGCAGTTACAGGGCAGGCCAAGAGACCCAGTACTTC	CASSYRAGQETQYF
TRBV7-2	few	TRBJ2-7	TRBD1	TGTGCCAGCAGCTTTAGGGACAGTTCCTACGAGCAGTACTTC	CASSFRDSSYEQYF
TRBV7-2	many	TRBJ2-7	TRBD1	TGTGCCAGCAGCTTGGCGTTCGGTCACAGGGGCAGCTCCTACGAGCAGTACTTC	CASSLAFGHRGSSYEQYF
TRBV4-2	few	TRBJ2-5	TRBD1	TGTGCCAGCAGCCTGGGGACAGGCGTCCAAGAGACCCAGTACTTC	CASSLGTGVQETQYF
TRBV6-6	NA	TRBJ1-1	TRBD1	TGTGCCACCTCAGGGGGCGCGAACACTGAAGCTTTCTTT	CATSGGANTEAFF
TRBV14	few	TRBJ1-2	NA	TGTGCCAGCAGCCAAGGGGGACGGCTTGGCTACACCTTC	CASSQGGRLGYTF
TRBV5-6	NA	TRBJ2-2	NA	TGTGCCAGCAGGTGGACAGAGGCGAACACCGGGGAGCTGTTTTTT	CASRWTEANTGELFF
TRBV6-6	NA	TRBJ1-1	NA	TGTGCCAGCAGTTACGGGTGGGGGAACACTGAAGCTTTCTTT	CASSYGWGNTEAFF